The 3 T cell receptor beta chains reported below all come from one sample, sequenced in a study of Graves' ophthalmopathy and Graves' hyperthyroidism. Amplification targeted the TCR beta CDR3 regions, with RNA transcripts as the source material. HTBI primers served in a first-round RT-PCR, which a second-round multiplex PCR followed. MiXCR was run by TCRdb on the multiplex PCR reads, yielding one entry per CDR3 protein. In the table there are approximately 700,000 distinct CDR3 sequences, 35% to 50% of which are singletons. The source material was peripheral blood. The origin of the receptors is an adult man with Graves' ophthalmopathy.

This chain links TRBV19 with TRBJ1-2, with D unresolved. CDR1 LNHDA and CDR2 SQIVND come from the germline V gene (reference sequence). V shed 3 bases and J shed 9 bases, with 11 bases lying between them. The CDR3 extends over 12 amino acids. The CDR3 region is CASSMPGLRYTF. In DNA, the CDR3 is TGTGCCAGTAGTATGCCCGGGTTACGCTACACCTTC. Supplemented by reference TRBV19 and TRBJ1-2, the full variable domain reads DGGITQSPKYLFRKEGQNVTLSCEQNLNHDAMYWYRQDPGQGLRLIYYSQIVNDFQKGDIAEGYSVSREKKESFPLTVTSAQKNPTAFYLCASSMPGLRYTFGSGTRLTVV.

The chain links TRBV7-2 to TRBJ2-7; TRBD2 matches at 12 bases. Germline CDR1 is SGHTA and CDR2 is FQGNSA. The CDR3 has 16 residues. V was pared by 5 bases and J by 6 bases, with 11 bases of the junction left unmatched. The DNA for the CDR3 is TGTGCCAGCAGCCAAGGAACTAGCGGGGGGTGGTTCGAGCAGTACTTC. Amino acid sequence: CASSQGTSGGWFEQYF.

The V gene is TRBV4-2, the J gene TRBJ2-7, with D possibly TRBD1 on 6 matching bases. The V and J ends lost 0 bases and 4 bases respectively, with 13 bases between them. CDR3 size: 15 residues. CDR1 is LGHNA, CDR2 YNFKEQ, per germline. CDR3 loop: CASSQDFRGPYEQYF. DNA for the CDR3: TGTGCCAGCAGCCAAGATTTCAGGGGCCCATACGAGCAGTACTTC.